Detailed here is one TCR beta chain. Authors' methods: Estimated nucleated cell counts came from reference gene primer amplification. TCRdb's table, derived via immunoSEQ multiplex PCR, lists solely in-frame clones and lacks some. V, J and clone size were drawn from that table, and D and trimming were deduced from the DNA. In the table there are some 170,000 clones, 75% to 90% of which are singletons. The data stem from a study of blood T cell repertoires in COVID-19. Study in general: Donors in the United States, Italy and Spain gave samples during acute or convalescent COVID-19. PBMCs, B-cell-depleted T cells, or T cells provided the cDNA or gDNA that made up the material.

CDR1 and CDR2 from the germline V gene are SGHDN and FVKESK. The V gene lost 4 bases and the J gene lost 0 bases, with 19 bases spanning the gap. This CDR3 has 17 residues. The source is a woman aged 60-75 years with acute or convalescent COVID-19. The chain has TRBV14 and TRBJ2-7; D is perhaps TRBD2 (6 bases). The sequencing input was peripheral blood. The CDR3 nucleotides are TGTGCCAGCAGCCCCAAAGACGGGACTGGCCGCTCCTACGAGCAGTACGTC. This encodes CASSPKDGTGRSYEQYV.